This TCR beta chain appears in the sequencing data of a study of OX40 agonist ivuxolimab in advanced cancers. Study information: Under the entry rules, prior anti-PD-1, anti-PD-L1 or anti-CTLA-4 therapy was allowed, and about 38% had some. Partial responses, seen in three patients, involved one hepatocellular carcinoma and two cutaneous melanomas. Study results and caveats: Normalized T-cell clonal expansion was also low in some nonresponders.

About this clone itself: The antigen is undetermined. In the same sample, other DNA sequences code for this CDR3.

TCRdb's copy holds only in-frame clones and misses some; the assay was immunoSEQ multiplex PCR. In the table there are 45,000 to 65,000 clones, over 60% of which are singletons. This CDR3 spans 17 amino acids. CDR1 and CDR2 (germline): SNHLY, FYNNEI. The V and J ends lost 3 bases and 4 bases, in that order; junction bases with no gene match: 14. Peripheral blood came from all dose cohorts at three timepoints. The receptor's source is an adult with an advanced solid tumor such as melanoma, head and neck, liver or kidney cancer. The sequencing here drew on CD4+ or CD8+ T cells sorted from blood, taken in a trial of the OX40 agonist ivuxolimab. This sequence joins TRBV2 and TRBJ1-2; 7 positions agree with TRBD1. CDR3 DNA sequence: TGTGCCAGCAGTGAGACCCCCGGGAGGGGGCGCGGCTATGGCTACACCTTC. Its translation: CASSETPGRGRGYGYTF.